A single sample is the source of the 31 T cell receptor beta chains below, sequenced in a study of CD8 T cells in ankylosing spondylitis. MiXCR, applied by TCRdb to the 5' RACE reads, yields one record per CDR3 protein. Of 200,000 to 300,000 distinct CDR3 sequences listed, approximately 24% are singletons. The sequenced material came from blood, either unsorted or a sorted T cell fraction (not recorded which). These receptors all come from a male donor with ankylosing spondylitis or in good health (not recorded which).

A note on this clonotype: Since a much larger clone is just one base distant, this may be a read error. V and J are TRBV20-1 and TRBJ2-7; TRBD2 matches at 7 bases. Germline values: CDR1 DFQATT, CDR2 SNEGSKA (reference sequence). The junction had 3 bases not matched to a gene; V was cut back by 2 bases and J by 2 bases. The CDR3 has 13 residues. In DNA form, the CDR3 reads TGCAGTGCTAGACAAGCGGGGACCTACGAGCAGTACTTC. This sequence encodes CSARQAGTYEQYF.

The chain is built from TRBV10-3 and TRBJ2-4; 7 bases are a match to TRBD1. V lost 3 bases, J lost 7 bases, and 6 bases stayed unmatched. From germline, CDR1 is ENHRY and CDR2 SYGVKD. This CDR3 is built from 14 residues. The CDR3 bases are TGTGCCATCAGTGACTATGGGACAGCCAACATTCAGTACTTC. It specifies CAISDYGTANIQYF.

This clonotype was counted at least ten times. The J gene is TRBJ1-2, the V gene TRBV20-1; D may be TRBD1 (6 bases). The CDR3 length is 12 residues. Germline V lookup: CDR1 DFQATT, CDR2 SNEGSKA (reference sequence). The V and J ends lost 6 bases and 6 bases respectively, with 14 bases between them. The CDR3 coding sequence is TGCAGTGCGTTAAAGGGGGGAGATGGCTACACCTTC. It translates to CSALKGGDGYTF.

The V gene is TRBV7-2, the J gene TRBJ2-1; D gene ambiguous. V shed 4 bases and J shed 3 bases, with 7 bases lying between them. This CDR3 spans 13 amino acids. Germline lookup yields CDR1 SGHTA and CDR2 FQGNSA. The CDR3 DNA reads TGTGCCAGCAGCTCGCGCCTCTACAATGAGCAGTTCTTC. Amino acid sequence: CASSSRLYNEQFF.

The rearrangement joins TRBV20-1 to TRBJ2-1; tentatively, D is TRBD1 or TRBD2 (5 bases each). The germline V gene encodes CDR1 DFQATT and CDR2 SNEGSKA (reference sequence). Between the trimmed V and J ends, which lost 0 bases and 12 bases, there was a span of 24 bases. The CDR3 length is 16 residues. In DNA, the CDR3 is TGCAGTGCTAGAGAGTGGTCGGGACGCGACACAAGGGGGCAGTTCTTC. Translated: CSAREWSGRDTRGQFF.

This chain uses TRBV20-1 with TRBJ2-7; a weak D match, TRBD2 (5 bases). This CDR3 region has 15 residues. Germline V gene data show CDR1 as DFQATT and CDR2 as SNEGSKA (reference sequence). Deletions cut 1 base from V and 2 bases from J, with 15 bases between. The CDR3 protein is CSARGRVAAAYEQYF. DNA for the CDR3: TGCAGTGCTAGAGGTCGTGTCGCAGCGGCCTACGAGCAGTACTTC.

The chain couples TRBV27 to TRBJ2-1; D possibly corresponds to TRBD2 (5 bases). V was trimmed by 6 bases and J by 8 bases, leaving 17 bases between them. Germline loops: CDR1 MNHEY, CDR2 SMNVEV (reference sequence). This CDR3 spans 14 amino acids. CDR3 protein: CASRRGFNDDEQFF. CDR3 DNA: TGTGCCAGCAGAAGAGGGTTTAATGACGATGAGCAGTTCTTC.

V gene TRBV4-2 combines with J gene TRBJ2-7, with D possibly TRBD2 on 5 matching bases. The ends were cut back, 4 bases at V and 3 bases at J, with 13 bases in the middle. Germline V gene lookup returns CDR1 LGHNA and CDR2 YNFKEQ. This CDR3 is 14 amino acids long. The CDR3 DNA sequence: TGTGCCAGCAGCCTCCGGACGGAGGTCTACGAGCAGTACTTC. Its protein is CASSLRTEVYEQYF.

There are many counts of this clonotype. V is TRBV20-1 and J is TRBJ2-5; D is uncertain. CDR3 size: 13 residues. V dropped 7 bases and J dropped 5 bases, with 17 bases sitting between them. Germline CDR1 DFQATT, CDR2 SNEGSKA (reference sequence). The CDR3 reads CSGDPRVRETQYF. The DNA of the CDR3 is TGCAGTGGGGATCCTCGGGTCAGGGAGACCCAGTACTTC.

V usage is TRBV20-1 and J usage is TRBJ2-1; D tentatively reads TRBD1 or TRBD2 (6 bases each). The V gene lost 0 bases and the J gene lost 7 bases, with 13 bases spanning the gap. The germline V gene encodes CDR1 DFQATT and CDR2 SNEGSKA (reference sequence). The CDR3 spans 14 residues. The CDR3 coding sequence is TGCAGTGCTAGAGATCGGAGGGGGAAGAATGAGCAGTTCTTC. Translation gives CSARDRRGKNEQFF.

This clonotype was found many times. The rearrangement uses TRBV2 and TRBJ2-5; 11 nucleotides match TRBD2. The CDR3 is 14 amino acids. Germline trimming cut 4 bases from V and 11 bases from J; bases unmatched to any gene: 9. The germline V gene encodes CDR1 SNHLY and CDR2 FYNNEI. CDR3 protein: CASSATSGGPHQYF. CDR3 nucleotide sequence: TGTGCCAGCAGTGCCACTAGCGGGGGACCTCATCAGTACTTC.

V usage is TRBV5-6 and J usage is TRBJ2-5; no reliable D call. V gave up 3 bases and J gave up 4 bases, with 13 bases separating them. CDR1 SGHDT and CDR2 YYEEEE come from the germline V gene. The CDR3 consists of 14 residues. CDR3 DNA: TGTGCCAGCAGCTCACCGTGGCTAGGAGAGACCCAGTACTTC. Its protein product is CASSSPWLGETQYF.

This clonotype has ten or more counts. The gene calls are TRBV20-1 and TRBJ2-3; the D gene is possibly TRBD2 (6 bases). This CDR3 contains 15 residues. The germline V gene encodes CDR1 DFQATT and CDR2 SNEGSKA (reference sequence). With 4 bases removed from V and 0 bases from J, the gap between germline ends came to 14 bases. CDR3 loop: CSAIPAGQSTDTQYF. Written as DNA, the CDR3 is TGCAGTGCTATACCAGCGGGCCAGAGCACAGATACGCAGTATTTT.

This clonotype was found many times. The rearrangement joins TRBV29-1 to TRBJ2-1; D is possibly TRBD1 (5 bases). The CDR3 length is 13 residues. The V and J ends lost 4 bases and 7 bases respectively, with 14 bases between them. CDR1 is SQVTM, CDR2 ANQGSEA, per germline. CDR3 sequence reads: CSVGAPKGNEQFF. CDR3 sequence (DNA): TGCAGCGTTGGGGCGCCTAAGGGGAATGAGCAGTTCTTC.

The J gene is TRBJ2-1, the V gene TRBV7-2; 11 nucleotides agree with TRBD1. V was pared by 2 bases and J by 9 bases, with 6 bases of the junction left unmatched. Germline loops: CDR1 SGHTA, CDR2 FQGNSA. The CDR3 extends over 15 amino acids. CDR3 nucleotide sequence: TGTGCCAGCAGCTTAACGGGACAGGGGGTTATTGAGCAGTTCTTC. Amino acid sequence: CASSLTGQGVIEQFF.

This chain uses TRBV5-1 with TRBJ2-2; D remains unclear. The germline V gene encodes CDR1 SGHRS and CDR2 YFSETQ. The CDR3 extends over 15 amino acids. V lost 0 bases and J 6 bases, leaving 12 bases between the germline ends. The CDR3 spells CASSLEQPAAGELFF. CDR3 coding DNA: TGCGCCAGCAGCTTGGAGCAACCGGCGGCCGGGGAGCTGTTTTTT.

This clonotype was seen repeatedly, ten times or more. This chain links TRBV11-2 with TRBJ2-3, with D unresolved. Germline V gene data show CDR1 as SGHAT and CDR2 as FQNNGV. The CDR3 is 14 amino acids. Trimming removed 5 bases from V and 4 bases from J, with 13 bases in between. In DNA form, the CDR3 reads TGTGCCAGCAGCCCACTTTCGGCCCCAGATACGCAGTATTTT. This sequence encodes CASSPLSAPDTQYF.

In its sample, this clonotype was seen many times. For the CDR3, the DNA is TGCAGCGTTGGCGGCCTCTCGGGAAACACCATATATTTT. Amino acid sequence: CSVGGLSGNTIYF. The rearrangement links TRBV29-1 to TRBJ1-3; D is unresolved. The V gene's germline CDR1 is SQVTM and CDR2 ANQGSEA. This CDR3 has 13 residues. The germline V and J ends were trimmed by 4 bases and 4 bases, with 11 bases remaining between them.

The sample holds many counts of this clonotype. This sequence joins TRBV12-3 or TRBV12-4 and TRBJ2-6; D call uncertain. V was clipped by 3 bases and J by 14 bases, with 11 bases between them. This CDR3 spans 12 amino acids. The CDR3 loop is CASSFRRNLLTF. As DNA, the CDR3 is TGTGCCAGCAGTTTTAGACGGAACCTCCTGACTTTC.

The rearrangement links TRBV7-9 to TRBJ2-1, with D hard to call. The germline gives CDR1 SEHNR, CDR2 FQNEAQ (reference sequence). The CDR3 covers 14 residues. V lost 3 bases, J lost 1 base, and 7 bases lay in between. The CDR3 DNA follows: TGTGCCAGCAGCTTTCTGTCGTCCTACAATGAGCAGTTCTTC. Protein sequence: CASSFLSSYNEQFF.

The V call is TRBV12-3 or TRBV12-4, the J call TRBJ2-6; a possible D gene is TRBD1 (6 bases). With 0 bases removed from V and 2 bases from J, the gap between germline ends came to 17 bases. The CDR3 length is 19 residues. The DNA for the CDR3 is TGTGCCAGCAGTTTAGCAGGGGGTTATGCGGAAACTGGGGCCAACGTCCTGACTTTC. Translated, it gives CASSLAGGYAETGANVLTF.

The chain joins TRBV20-1 to TRBJ2-7; D gene unclear. CDR1 and CDR2 from the germline V gene are DFQATT and SNEGSKA (reference sequence). V was shortened by 1 base and J by 9 bases, with 16 bases between the two germline ends. This CDR3 spans 13 amino acids. CDR3: CSARGAGAPVQYF. CDR3 DNA sequence: TGCAGTGCTAGAGGGGCTGGAGCACCTGTGCAGTACTTC.

This clonotype was found a few times. The chain has TRBV6-1 and TRBJ2-2; no definite D call. CDR1 is MNHNS and CDR2 is SASEGT in the germline V gene. V was cut by 3 bases and J by 0 bases, with 11 bases left in between. This CDR3 region has 16 residues. The CDR3 nucleotides read TGTGCCAGCAGTGACCCCCCGGCGGCGAACACCGGGGAGCTGTTTTTT. Translating it yields CASSDPPAANTGELFF.

There are a few counts of this clonotype. As DNA, the CDR3 is TGTGCCAGCAGCTCCTCATTGGGGAGTGTCTATTTT. Its protein is CASSSSLGSVYF. V and J are TRBV7-3 and TRBJ2-3; TRBD2 is a possible D gene (5 bases). Germline loops: CDR1 SGHTA, CDR2 FQGTGA. The CDR3 has 12 amino acids. The V end lost 4 bases, the J end lost 15 bases, and 17 bases lay between the germline ends.

The rearrangement links TRBV6-5 to TRBJ2-3; D gene unclear. CDR1 MNHEY and CDR2 SVGAGI come from the germline V gene. Trimming took off 6 bases at V and 1 base at J, with 11 bases between the two ends. The CDR3 has 14 residues. CDR3 DNA: TGTGCCAGCAGATATAGGGCCCGCACAGATACGCAGTATTTT. It translates to CASRYRARTDTQYF.

V and J are TRBV6-1 and TRBJ1-2; 7 nucleotides align to TRBD1. Germline loops: CDR1 MNHNS, CDR2 SASEGT. The CDR3 is made up of 16 amino acids. J gave up 2 bases and V 3 bases, and 9 bases lay outside the gene matches. The CDR3 DNA reads TGTGCCAGCAGTGACGACCCGGGACAGCCCAACTATGGCTACACCTTC. It codes for CASSDDPGQPNYGYTF.

This clonotype was detected many times. The V gene is TRBV7-8, the J gene TRBJ2-2, with D unresolved. Germline loops: CDR1 SGHVS, CDR2 FQNEAQ. This CDR3 is built from 15 residues. V dropped 6 bases and J dropped 0 bases, with 11 bases sitting between them. The CDR3 DNA reads as TGTGCCAGCAGGCAGAGAGCAGCGAACACCGGGGAGCTGTTTTTT. Residues: CASRQRAANTGELFF.

This clonotype was seen ten or more times. This rearrangement joins TRBV5-1 to TRBJ1-1, with TRBD1 matching 7 bases. Germline values: CDR1 SGHRS, CDR2 YFSETQ. Trimming took 4 bases from V and 0 from J; bases not matched to a gene: 6. CDR3 size: 15 residues. This CDR3 reads CASSPPQGVNTEAFF. The DNA of the CDR3 is TGCGCCAGCAGCCCCCCTCAGGGGGTGAACACTGAAGCTTTCTTT.

This clonotype was counted many times. The V and J genes are TRBV28 and TRBJ2-7, with 7 bases matching TRBD1. The CDR3 runs 15 residues. Germline assignment: CDR1 MDHEN and CDR2 SYDVKM. V gave up 11 bases and J gave up 2 bases; unmatched junction bases: 15. This chain's CDR3 is CAAWDRTGDPYEQYF. As DNA, the CDR3 is TGTGCCGCCTGGGATAGGACAGGTGATCCCTACGAGCAGTACTTC.

This clonotype came up many times. The chain uses TRBV5-1 and TRBJ2-7; D gene ambiguous. V lost 1 base, J lost 6 bases, and 11 bases lay in between. Germline V gives CDR1 SGHRS, CDR2 YFSETQ. The CDR3 is 13 residues long. The CDR3 protein is CASSLSAEREQYF. CDR3 in DNA: TGCGCCAGCAGCTTGAGCGCAGAGCGCGAGCAGTACTTC.

The chain has TRBV7-8 and TRBJ2-3, with D possibly matching TRBD2 (6 bases). This CDR3 is 19 amino acids long. The germline V and J ends were trimmed by 4 bases and 7 bases, with 30 bases remaining between them. CDR1 and CDR2 from the germline V gene are SGHVS and FQNEAQ. CDR3 region: CASSSLGARDSSLTYTQYF. CDR3 sequence (DNA): TGTGCCAGCAGCTCCTTAGGAGCCCGGGACTCCTCTCTTACCTATACGCAGTATTTT.